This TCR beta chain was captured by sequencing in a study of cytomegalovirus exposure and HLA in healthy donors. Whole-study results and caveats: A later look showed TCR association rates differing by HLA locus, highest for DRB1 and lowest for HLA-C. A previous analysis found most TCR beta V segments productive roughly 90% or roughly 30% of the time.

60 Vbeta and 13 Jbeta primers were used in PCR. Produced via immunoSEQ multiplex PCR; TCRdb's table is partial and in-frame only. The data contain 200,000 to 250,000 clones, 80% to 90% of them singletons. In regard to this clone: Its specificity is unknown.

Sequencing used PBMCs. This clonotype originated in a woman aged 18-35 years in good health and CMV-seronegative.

This chain's CDR3 is CASSPRTGDTTEAFF. In nucleotides, the CDR3 is TGTGCCAGCTCACCCAGGACAGGGGATACCACTGAAGCTTTCTTT. The chain uses TRBV18 and TRBJ1-1, with 9 positions matching TRBD1. This CDR3 has 15 residues. Trimming cost V 3 bases and J 4 bases; bases outside gene matches: 6. Per the germline V gene, CDR1 is KGHSH and CDR2 is LQKENI.